These 28 T cell receptor beta chains share one sample of origin, sequenced in a study of T cell repertoires in cytomegalovirus infection. TCRdb re-derived calls from the reads in MiXCR, one entry per CDR3 protein. Among 300,000 to 400,000 distinct CDR3 sequences listed, over 7.5% were seen once. Sequencing was done on a sample of PBMCs. The source of these receptors is a human donor in good health (CMV status not recorded). Some clones in this sample may be carry-over from other donors' samples.

This clonotype was counted only a few times. This chain connects TRBV27 to TRBJ2-4; D is undetermined. Per the germline V gene, CDR1 is MNHEY and CDR2 is SMNVEV (reference sequence). The CDR3 is 13 amino acids. The V end was cut by 2 bases, the J end by 1 base, with 3 bases between. CDR3 amino acids: CASSLRAKNIQYF. The CDR3 DNA reads TGTGCCAGCAGTTTAAGGGCCAAAAACATTCAGTACTTC.

There are a few counts of this clonotype. The chain carries TRBV28 and TRBJ1-1; D unresolved. V lost 5 bases and J lost 0, with 10 bases in between. Germline V gene sequence: CDR1 MDHEN, CDR2 SYDVKM. The CDR3 is made up of 14 amino acids. CDR3 nucleotides: TGTGCCAGCAGTCCTATGACGGTGAACACTGAAGCTTTCTTT. Translation gives CASSPMTVNTEAFF.

Comment on this clonotype: Germline and junction disagree at one end, which may indicate a read error. The chain recombines TRBV7-6 with TRBJ2-5; the D call may be TRBD1 or TRBD2 (6 bases each). Germline loops: CDR1 SGHVS, CDR2 FNYEAQ. This CDR3 has 14 amino acids. This CDR3 reads CASSLDGGWESQYF. CDR3 nucleotides: TGTGCCAGCAGCTTAGACGGGGGCTGGGAGAGCCAGTACTTC. Variable domain in full (rest from reference TRBV7-6 and TRBJ2-5): GAGVSQSPRYKVTKRGQDVALRCDPISGHVSLYWYRQALGQGPEFLTYFNYEAQQDKSGLPNDRFSAERPEGSISTLTIQRTEQRDSAMYRCASSLDGGWESQYFGPGTRLLVL.

This clonotype occurred a few times. The chain links TRBV27 to TRBJ2-7; no firm D call. Germline CDR1 reads MNHEY; CDR2 reads SMNVEV (reference sequence). The CDR3 length is 14 residues. V lost 2 bases to trimming and J lost 3 bases, with 11 bases between them. The CDR3 DNA is TGTGCCAGCAGTTTAGTTGCCAATAACTACGAGCAGTACTTC. Its translation: CASSLVANNYEQYF.

This clonotype was detected a few times. The gene calls are TRBV7-2 and TRBJ2-7; D gene uncertain. V lost 1 base and J lost 3, with 16 bases in between. The CDR3 contains 16 residues. CDR1 is SGHTA, CDR2 FQGNSA, per germline. CDR3 region: CASSLEGYWQDYEQYF. DNA of the CDR3: TGTGCCAGCAGCTTAGAGGGCTATTGGCAGGACTACGAGCAGTACTTC.

This clonotype has at least ten counts. The chain couples TRBV7-4 to TRBJ2-3; TRBD2 matches 7 bases. Per the germline V gene, CDR1 is SGHVT and CDR2 is SQSDAQ. V dropped 1 base and J dropped 0; count of bases not matched to a gene: 16. CDR3 length: 20 amino acids. The CDR3 region is CASSLGCGRAAATSTDTQYF. CDR3 nucleotide sequence: TGTGCCAGCAGCTTAGGTTGTGGGAGGGCGGCTGCGACGAGCACAGATACGCAGTATTTT.

In its sample, this clonotype was seen a few times. The J gene is TRBJ1-1, the V gene TRBV2, with 7 bases fitting TRBD1. This CDR3 contains 15 residues. V trimming: 7 bases; J trimming: 0 bases; junction bases outside the gene matches: 8. The germline CDR1 and CDR2 sequences are SNHLY and FYNNEI. The CDR3 DNA reads as TGTGCCAGCACCCTGGGACAGCAGATGAACACTGAAGCTTTCTTT. Amino acids: CASTLGQQMNTEAFF.

This clonotype turned up a few times. The rearrangement joins TRBV29-1 to TRBJ2-5, with 7 positions matching TRBD1. The trim removed 6 bases at V and 1 base at J, leaving 5 bases unmatched. This CDR3 has 13 residues. Germline V lookup: CDR1 SQVTM, CDR2 ANQGSEA. CDR3 bases: TGCAGCGTCAGTCGGGACAGCCAAGAGACCCAGTACTTC. The encoded protein is CSVSRDSQETQYF. The whole variable domain, filled in from reference TRBV29-1 and TRBJ2-5, reads SAVISQKPSRDICQRGTSLTIQCQVDSQVTMMFWYRQQPGQSLTLIATANQGSEATYESGFVIDKFPISRPNLTFSTLTVSNMSPEDSSIYLCSVSRDSQETQYFGPGTRLLVL.

This clonotype was seen more than once but under ten times. The J gene is TRBJ1-3, the V gene TRBV3-1; D is ambiguous. In germline, CDR1 is LGHDT, CDR2 YNNKEL (reference sequence). V was clipped by 1 base and J by 0 bases, with 7 bases between them. CDR3 length equals 15 residues. The CDR3 protein is CASSQVRYSGNTIYF. The CDR3, as DNA: TGTGCCAGCAGCCAAGTACGATACTCTGGAAACACCATATATTTT.

The rearrangement links TRBV11-2 to TRBJ1-1; D is uncertain. CDR1 is SGHAT, CDR2 FQNNGV, per germline. Trimming removed 2 bases at V and 1 base at J, with 5 bases between. The CDR3 spans 13 residues. CDR3 loop: CASSLLANTEAFF. The CDR3 DNA reads as TGTGCCAGCAGCTTACTAGCGAACACTGAAGCTTTCTTT. The complete variable domain, with remaining parts taken from reference TRBV11-2 and TRBJ1-1, reads EAGVAQSPRYKIIEKRQSVAFWCNPISGHATLYWYQQILGQGPKLLIQFQNNGVVDDSQLPKDRFSAERLKGVDSTLKIQPAKLEDSAVYLCASSLLANTEAFFGQGTRLTVV.

This clonotype was detected a few times. This rearrangement joins TRBV5-1 to TRBJ2-7, with TRBD2 as a possible D gene (5 bases). This CDR3 spans 14 amino acids. V gave up 4 bases and J gave up 0 bases, with 11 bases separating them. Germline CDR1 and CDR2: SGHRS and YFSETQ. The CDR3 DNA follows: TGCGCCAGCAGCCTAGAGGGTTTCTCCTACGAGCAGTACTTC. It yields the protein CASSLEGFSYEQYF. The whole variable domain, filled in from reference TRBV5-1 and TRBJ2-7, reads KAGVTQTPRYLIKTRGQQVTLSCSPISGHRSVSWYQQTPGQGLQFLFEYFSETQRNKGNFPGRFSGRQFSNSRSEMNVSTLELGDSALYLCASSLEGFSYEQYFGPGTRLTVT.

This clonotype was observed at least ten times. The rearrangement uses TRBV7-2 and TRBJ1-1; D gene unclear. The germline CDR1 and CDR2 sequences are SGHTA and FQGNSA. The CDR3 is 12 residues long. V was trimmed by 2 bases and J by 11 bases, leaving 12 bases between them. The CDR3 here is CASSLNRNWAFF. As DNA, the CDR3 is TGTGCCAGCAGCTTAAATCGCAATTGGGCTTTCTTT.

The V and J genes are TRBV7-2 and TRBJ1-1; D might be TRBD1 (5 bases). V lost 5 bases and J lost 6, with 19 bases in between. Germline CDR1 is SGHTA and CDR2 is FQGNSA. This CDR3 region has 15 residues. CDR3 sequence: CASSLEGIKGAEAFF. DNA for the CDR3: TGTGCCAGCAGCCTAGAAGGTATTAAAGGGGCTGAAGCTTTCTTT. The full variable domain, with the rest looked up from reference TRBV7-2 and TRBJ1-1, is GAGVSQSPSNKVTEKGKDVELRCDPISGHTALYWYRQSLGQGLEFLIYFQGNSAPDKSGLPSDRFSAERTGGSVSTLTIQRTQQEDSAVYLCASSLEGIKGAEAFFGQGTRLTVV.

The sample holds many counts of this clonotype. The chain combines TRBV27 with TRBJ2-2, with 14 bases that match TRBD2. The CDR3 contains 16 residues. Germline-derived CDR1 and CDR2 are MNHEY and SMNVEV (reference sequence). With 8 bases clipped from V and 4 bases from J, the junction kept 6 bases outside the gene matches. The CDR3 DNA sequence: TGTGCCAGCCGTGGACTAGCGGGAGGCGGCACCGGGGAGCTGTTTTTT. Its translation: CASRGLAGGGTGELFF.

V is TRBV7-3 and J is TRBJ2-2; D is undetermined. The V gene's germline CDR1 is SGHTA and CDR2 FQGTGA. There are 16 residues in the CDR3. V was trimmed by 6 bases and J by 0 bases, leaving 14 bases between them. CDR3 sequence: CASSVVGPANTGELFF. CDR3 bases: TGTGCCAGCAGTGTTGTGGGCCCAGCGAACACCGGGGAGCTGTTTTTT. Full variable domain (outside the CDR3, taken from reference TRBV7-3 and TRBJ2-2): GAGVSQTPSNKVTEKGKYVELRCDPISGHTALYWYRQSLGQGPEFLIYFQGTGAADDSGLPNDRFFAVRPEGSVSTLKIQRTERGDSAVYLCASSVVGPANTGELFFGEGSRLTVL.

In its sample, this clonotype was seen once. This chain joins TRBV7-2 and TRBJ2-2, with a possible D match to TRBD1 (6 bases). V was cut by 4 bases and J by 4 bases, with 10 bases left in between. The CDR3 contains 14 residues. The germline gives CDR1 SGHTA, CDR2 FQGNSA. DNA for the CDR3: TGTGCCAGCAGCTCACAGGGAGTCACCGGGGAGCTGTTTTTT. This encodes CASSSQGVTGELFF.

This clonotype occurred a few times. The chain has TRBV6-2 or TRBV6-3 and TRBJ2-1; 14 bases align to TRBD2. V dropped 0 bases and J dropped 1; count of bases not matched to a gene: 2. This CDR3 is 18 amino acids long. Per germline, CDR1 MNHEY and CDR2 SVGEGT. For the CDR3, the DNA is TGTGCCAGCAGTTACTCGGGACTAGCGGGGGTTTCCTACAATGAGCAGTTCTTC. Residues: CASSYSGLAGVSYNEQFF.

This clonotype was recorded at least ten times. The rearrangement uses TRBV28 and TRBJ2-7, with TRBD2 as a possible D gene (6 bases). The V end was cut by 3 bases, the J end by 3 bases, with 9 bases between. The CDR3 covers 13 residues. In germline, CDR1 is MDHEN, CDR2 SYDVKM. CDR3 in amino acids: CASSFGTGYEQYF. DNA for the CDR3: TGTGCCAGCAGTTTCGGGACTGGCTACGAGCAGTACTTC.

The rearrangement uses TRBV19 and TRBJ2-1; D may be TRBD2 (5 bases). Germline V gene lookup returns CDR1 LNHDA and CDR2 SQIVND (reference sequence). V was pared by 9 bases and J by 6 bases, with 18 bases between. The CDR3 runs 14 residues. The CDR3 is CASTDYVTSNEQFF. CDR3 in DNA: TGTGCCAGCACCGACTATGTGACGAGCAATGAGCAGTTCTTC. The full variable domain, completed using reference TRBV19 and TRBJ2-1, is DGGITQSPKYLFRKEGQNVTLSCEQNLNHDAMYWYRQDPGQGLRLIYYSQIVNDFQKGDIAEGYSVSREKKESFPLTVTSAQKNPTAFYLCASTDYVTSNEQFFGPGTRLTVL.

The chain carries TRBV2 and TRBJ2-7, with a possible D match to TRBD1 (5 bases). This CDR3 is 14 amino acids long. Germline CDR1 is SNHLY and CDR2 is FYNNEI. The V and J ends lost 4 bases and 1 base respectively, with 11 bases between them. The CDR3 spells CASSGSRTSYEQYF. CDR3 bases: TGTGCCAGCAGTGGCTCGCGGACATCCTACGAGCAGTACTTC.

Comment on this clonotype: The junction shows a germline mismatch at one end, possibly a read error. The rearrangement uses TRBV20-1 and TRBJ2-7, with D possibly matching TRBD2 (5 bases). Germline V gene lookup returns CDR1 DFQATT and CDR2 SNEGSKA (reference sequence). The CDR3 length is 14 residues. The CDR3 loop reads CSARDRSSSHEQYF. In DNA form, the CDR3 reads TGCAGTGCTAGAGATCGTTCTAGCTCCCACGAGCAGTACTTC.

This clonotype showed up just a few times. The chain has TRBV7-9 and TRBJ1-6; maybe TRBD1 (5 bases). This CDR3 contains 14 residues. Germline values: CDR1 SEHNR, CDR2 FQNEAQ (reference sequence). Deletions cut 5 bases from V and 3 bases from J, with 8 bases between. This CDR3 reads CASSATVYNSPLHF. In nucleotides, the CDR3 is TGTGCCAGCAGCGCGACAGTCTATAATTCACCCCTCCACTTT.

Comments on this clonotype: This could be a read error, since a much larger clone is one nucleotide away. CDR3 amino acids: CARRGNGQEPTNYGYTF. The CDR3 DNA is TGTGCCCGTAGGGGGAACGGACAGGAGCCGACTAACTATGGCTACACCTTC. V gene TRBV19 combines with J gene TRBJ1-2; TRBD1 agrees at 7 bases. CDR1 and CDR2 (germline): LNHDA, SQIVND (reference sequence). This CDR3 is 17 amino acids long. The full variable domain, in which reference TRBV19 and TRBJ1-2 provide the parts outside the CDR3, is DGGITQSPKYLFRKEGQNVTLSCEQNLNHDAMYWYRQDPGQGLRLIYYSQIVNDFQKGDIAEGYSVSREKKESFPLTVTSAQKNPTAFYLCARRGNGQEPTNYGYTFGSGTRLTVV.

This clonotype has a handful of counts. V is TRBV5-1 and J is TRBJ2-1, with 10 nucleotides matching TRBD2. With V trimmed by 8 bases and J by 3 bases, 5 bases remained unmatched. Germline CDR1 reads SGHRS; CDR2 reads YFSETQ. CDR3 size: 14 residues. The CDR3 spells CASCLAGVYNEQFF. CDR3 nucleotide sequence: TGCGCCAGTTGTCTAGCGGGGGTCTACAATGAGCAGTTCTTC.

V gene TRBV7-6 combines with J gene TRBJ1-3, with TRBD1 as a possible D gene (5 bases). CDR3 length: 15 amino acids. Trimming took off 3 bases at V and 1 base at J, with 10 bases between the two ends. Germline V gives CDR1 SGHVS, CDR2 FNYEAQ. The CDR3 here is CASSLGLRSGNTIYF. Written as DNA, the CDR3 is TGTGCCAGCAGCTTGGGACTCCGTTCTGGAAACACCATATATTTT. Combining the CDR3 with reference TRBV7-6 and TRBJ1-3 gives the whole variable domain GAGVSQSPRYKVTKRGQDVALRCDPISGHVSLYWYRQALGQGPEFLTYFNYEAQQDKSGLPNDRFSAERPEGSISTLTIQRTEQRDSAMYRCASSLGLRSGNTIYFGEGSWLTVV.

At least ten counts were recorded for this clonotype. The V and J genes are TRBV10-3 and TRBJ2-3, with TRBD2 identical over 13 bases. This CDR3 spans 16 amino acids. Germline lookup yields CDR1 ENHRY and CDR2 SYGVKD. The ends lost 2 bases at V and 4 bases at J; junction bases unmatched: 3. The CDR3 region has the DNA TGTGCCATCAGTGAGGGACTAGCGGGGGACCCAGATACGCAGTATTTT. Translation: CAISEGLAGDPDTQYF.

A few counts support this clonotype. This chain connects TRBV6-8 to TRBJ2-2, with 13 bases identical to TRBD2. This CDR3 has 16 amino acids. Germline loops: CDR1 MNHGY, CDR2 SAAAGT. The V segment lost 4 bases and the J segment 2 bases; nucleotides outside the gene matches: 1. The CDR3 coding sequence is TGTGCCAGCAGTTCGGGACTAGCGGGAAACACCGGGGAGCTGTTTTTT. Its protein is CASSSGLAGNTGELFF.

This clonotype was seen a few times. The chain combines TRBV10-3 with TRBJ2-1; possibly TRBD2 for D (5 bases). The CDR3 sequence is 13 residues long. The germline CDR1 and CDR2 sequences are ENHRY and SYGVKD. The ends were cut back, 3 bases at V and 8 bases at J, with 11 bases in the middle. CDR3 sequence: CAISERPGDEQFF. The CDR3 nucleotides read TGTGCCATCAGTGAAAGACCCGGGGATGAGCAGTTCTTC.